This paragraph covers one T cell receptor beta chain sequence. This clonotype was counted a few times. The antigen this receptor binds is unknown. No quality values exist for individual bases; no much larger clone is one base distant. Taken with the paper, the label for treatment or condition translates to: allogeneic hematopoietic cell transplantation with graft depleted of TCRalphabeta T cells and CD19 B cells. Transplant recipients were children who received TCRalphabeta/CD19-depleted allogeneic hematopoietic cell grafts. Clipping removes 5 bases from V and 0 bases from J, with 6 as the unmatched junction base count. The CDR3, cysteine through phenylalanine, is 16 amino acids long. Only the CDR3 portion is preserved as DNA: 48 bases, with reading frame beginning at the first base. CDR1 is given as MDHEN and CDR2 as SYDVKM, both from the germline V gene. This sample was taken from a study of T-cell reconstitution after alpha-beta-depleted transplantation in children (dated by TCRdb to 2016 to 2017). Regarding the study in general: Using TCR repertoire profiling, the study quantitatively followed how T-cell immune reconstitution unfolded in children after TCRalphabeta/CD19-depleted allogeneic hematopoietic cell transplantation.

Findings and caveats that apply to the study as a whole: The apparently early alphabetaT-cell count recovery about two months after transplant was reportedly dependent on only several hundred rapidly expanded clones derived from non-depleted graft cells. In some patients, high TCRbeta diversity at day 60 was attributed to recipient T cells and intrathymic progenitors that had survived conditioning. Over the following months the frequencies of hyperexpanded clones went down, and after one year T-cell counts and TCRbeta diversity were mostly credited to newly produced T cells.

Libraries were made using PCR. TCRdb lists the instrument as Illumina HiSeq 2500. To normalize quantification of the TCRbeta repertoire, the TCR libraries were built with molecular barcoding that relied on unique molecular identifiers. Starting from the raw public reads, TCRdb applied fastp trimming at Q25, assembled clones with MiXCR and retained in-frame beta chains. CDR3 protein sequences are deduplicated, and each keeps its most common genes and DNA. This sample comprises hundreds of thousands of distinct CDR3 sequences, around 15% of them detected only once. The top ten constitute approximately 29% of the sample.

The source was PBMCs, mostly from graft donor cells, collected 360 days after TCRalphabeta/CD19-depleted stem cell transplant. Recombination joined TRBV28 with TRBJ2-1; TRBD1 aligns with 8 central bases. The TCR originated in a boy in the first two years of life who had a stem cell transplant for Wiskott-Aldrich syndrome, so the T cells may come from the graft donor. Here the CDR3 is given as CASSPQGGFSYNEQFF. The DNA is as follows: TGTGCCAGCAGTCCACAGGGGGGATTCTCCTACAATGAGCAGTTCTTC.